This TCR beta chain derives from a study of Graves' ophthalmopathy and Graves' hyperthyroidism. CDR3 length: 15 residues. In germline, CDR1 is SGHRS, CDR2 YFSETQ. Trimming at V came to 2 bases and at J to 5 bases, leaving 9 bases not matched to a gene. From RNA, the CDR3 regions of TCR beta chains were amplified and sequenced. A first-round RT-PCR used HTBI primers, followed by a second-round multiplex PCR. TCRdb re-analysed the multiplex PCR reads in MiXCR, keeping a single row per CDR3 protein. The profile covers about 370,000 distinct CDR3 sequences, with about 17% appearing a single time and 2.4% taken by the ten largest. This clonotype was picked up a small number of times.

The genes are TRBV5-1 and TRBJ2-5; 7 nucleotides align to TRBD1. The sequence was collected from an adult woman with stable Graves' hyperthyroidism. The sample taken for sequencing was peripheral blood. Here the CDR3 DNA reads TGCGCCAGCAGCTTACAGGGGATATCGCAGGAGACCCAGTACTTC. Translated, it gives CASSLQGISQETQYF.